These T cell receptor beta chains were read from a single sample in a study of siplizumab effects on memory and regulatory T cells. TCRdb's table, derived via immunoSEQ multiplex PCR, lists solely in-frame clones and lacks some. The profile shows 65,000 to 85,000 clones, roughly 93% of them singletons. Sequenced material: CD8+ T cells sorted from blood. The receptor source for this set is a human donor in good health. Both conserved end residues are part of each CDR3. The order of the fields is V gene, D gene, clone size, J gene, CDR3 protein, CDR3 DNA. The D gene is left open where the match is weak. Clone size is given for some rows only: seen once, a few or many times, or a class if the clone is expanded.

v_gene: TRBV14; d_gene: NA; abundance: NA; j_gene: TRBJ2-3; CDR3aa: CASSQLRGVLNTQYF; CDR3nt: TGTGCCAGCAGCCAACTCAGGGGGGTCCTGAATACGCAGTATTTT
v_gene: TRBV4-3; d_gene: NA; abundance: NA; j_gene: TRBJ2-2; CDR3aa: CASSQDTGGGAGELFF; CDR3nt: TGCGCCAGCAGCCAAGATACTGGCGGAGGGGCCGGGGAGCTGTTTTTT
v_gene: TRBV5-5; d_gene: NA; abundance: NA; j_gene: TRBJ1-2; CDR3aa: CASSLVGPPQLYGYTF; CDR3nt: TGTGCCAGCAGCTTGGTAGGCCCCCCACAGCTCTATGGCTACACCTTC
v_gene: TRBV28; d_gene: NA; abundance: NA; j_gene: TRBJ1-5; CDR3aa: CASSLVESNQPQHF; CDR3nt: TGTGCCAGCAGTTTGGTGGAGTCCAATCAGCCCCAGCATTTT
v_gene: TRBV19; d_gene: NA; abundance: NA; j_gene: TRBJ2-6; CDR3aa: CASSIDPWSSGANVLTF; CDR3nt: TGTGCCAGTAGTATAGATCCCTGGTCCTCTGGGGCCAACGTCCTGACTTTC
v_gene: TRBV2; d_gene: NA; abundance: NA; j_gene: TRBJ2-7; CDR3aa: CASTPRLTYEQYF; CDR3nt: TGTGCCAGCACTCCGAGGCTTACCTACGAGCAGTACTTC
v_gene: TRBV5-1; d_gene: NA; abundance: NA; j_gene: TRBJ1-2; CDR3aa: CASRIDSGDGYTF; CDR3nt: TGCGCCAGCAGGATTGACAGCGGCGATGGCTACACCTTC
v_gene: TRBV5-1; d_gene: NA; abundance: NA; j_gene: TRBJ2-5; CDR3aa: CASSLESQETQYF; CDR3nt: TGCGCCAGCAGCTTGGAATCGCAAGAGACCCAGTACTTC
v_gene: TRBV7-9; d_gene: NA; abundance: few; j_gene: TRBJ1-5; CDR3aa: CASSLGGTNQPQHF; CDR3nt: TGTGCCAGCAGCTTAGGGGGTACCAATCAGCCCCAGCATTTT
v_gene: TRBV25-1; d_gene: NA; abundance: NA; j_gene: TRBJ1-2; CDR3aa: CASSELGNGYTF; CDR3nt: TGTGCCAGCAGTGAATTAGGTAATGGCTACACCTTC
v_gene: TRBV5-4; d_gene: NA; abundance: NA; j_gene: TRBJ1-1; CDR3aa: CASSYQWDTEAFF; CDR3nt: TGTGCCAGCAGCTATCAATGGGACACTGAAGCTTTCTTT
v_gene: TRBV4-3; d_gene: NA; abundance: NA; j_gene: TRBJ2-1; CDR3aa: CASSPALSSYNEQFF; CDR3nt: TGCGCCAGCAGCCCAGCCCTGAGCTCCTACAATGAGCAGTTCTTC
v_gene: TRBV6-5; d_gene: TRBD1; abundance: NA; j_gene: TRBJ1-1; CDR3aa: CASSDNWTGGEAFF; CDR3nt: TGTGCCAGCAGTGACAACTGGACAGGGGGTGAAGCTTTCTTT
v_gene: TRBV9; d_gene: NA; abundance: NA; j_gene: TRBJ1-1; CDR3aa: CASSDRDGNTEAFF; CDR3nt: TGTGCCAGCAGCGACCGGGACGGTAACACTGAAGCTTTCTTT
v_gene: TRBV7-6; d_gene: NA; abundance: NA; j_gene: TRBJ2-7; CDR3aa: CASSPGTTVEQYF; CDR3nt: TGTGCCAGCAGCCCTGGGACAACGGTAGAGCAGTACTTC
v_gene: TRBV9; d_gene: TRBD2; abundance: NA; j_gene: TRBJ2-2; CDR3aa: CASSETSGTGELFF; CDR3nt: TGTGCCAGCAGCGAAACTAGCGGAACCGGGGAGCTGTTTTTT
v_gene: TRBV28; d_gene: TRBD1; abundance: NA; j_gene: TRBJ2-3; CDR3aa: CASRPTGHTDTQYF; CDR3nt: TGTGCCAGCAGACCGACAGGGCACACAGATACGCAGTATTTT
v_gene: TRBV7-2; d_gene: NA; abundance: NA; j_gene: TRBJ1-4; CDR3aa: CASSRYLATNEKLFF; CDR3nt: TGTGCCAGCAGCCGATACCTTGCAACTAATGAAAAACTGTTTTTT
v_gene: TRBV19; d_gene: NA; abundance: NA; j_gene: TRBJ2-7; CDR3aa: CASSIDSSYEQYF; CDR3nt: TGTGCCAGTAGTATCGACAGCTCCTACGAGCAGTACTTC
v_gene: TRBV28; d_gene: NA; abundance: NA; j_gene: TRBJ2-7; CDR3aa: CASSITGYEQYF; CDR3nt: TGTGCCAGCAGTATTACAGGTTACGAGCAGTACTTC
v_gene: TRBV4-2; d_gene: NA; abundance: NA; j_gene: TRBJ1-3; CDR3aa: CASSQVGTGNTIYF; CDR3nt: TGTGCCAGCAGCCAAGTCGGGACAGGAAACACCATATATTTT
v_gene: TRBV9; d_gene: TRBD1; abundance: once; j_gene: TRBJ1-1; CDR3aa: CASSITGERAEAFF; CDR3nt: TGTGCCAGCAGCATTACAGGGGAGCGGGCTGAAGCTTTCTTT